What follows is one T cell receptor beta chain and its context. The sample comes from a study of blood T cell repertoires in COVID-19. Study-level background: Acute and convalescent COVID-19 specimens originated in the United States, Italy and Spain. PBMCs, B-cell-depleted T cells, or T cells were the source of the cDNA or gDNA that made up the material.

In the original processing: Reference gene primer amplification gave nucleated cell count estimates. Using immunoSEQ multiplex PCR, the repertoire was profiled, and TCRdb retains in-frame clones only, with some absent. That table supplies the V and J calls and clone size; D and trimming were determined from the DNA. The sample carries some 29,000 clones, around 88% recorded once. The CDR3 is 14 residues long. The germline V gene has CDR1 SGHVS and CDR2 FQNEAQ. The V gene is TRBV7-8, the J gene TRBJ2-2; perhaps TRBD1 as D (6 bases). This TCR came from a human donor in a cohort sampled during active COVID-19. Sequencing was performed on peripheral blood. The CDR3 DNA follows: TGTGCACTAACCTCCGGGACACACACCGGGGAGCTGTTTTTT. Translation gives CALTSGTHTGELFF.